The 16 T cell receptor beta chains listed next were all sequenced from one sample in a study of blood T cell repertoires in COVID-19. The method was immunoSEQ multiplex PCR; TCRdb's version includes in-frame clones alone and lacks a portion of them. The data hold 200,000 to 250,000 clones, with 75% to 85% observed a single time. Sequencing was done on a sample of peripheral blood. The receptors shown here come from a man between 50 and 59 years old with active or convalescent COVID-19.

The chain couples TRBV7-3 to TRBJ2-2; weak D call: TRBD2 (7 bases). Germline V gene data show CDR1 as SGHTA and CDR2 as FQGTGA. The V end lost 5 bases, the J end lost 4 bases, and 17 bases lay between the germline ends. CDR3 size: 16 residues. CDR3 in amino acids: CASSPRGARGTGELFF. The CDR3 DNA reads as TGTGCCAGCAGCCCCCGGGGGGCTAGGGGCACCGGGGAGCTGTTTTTT.

CDR3 loop: CASSPGYSNQPQHF. The CDR3 nucleotides are TGCGCCAGCAGCCCCGGTTATAGCAATCAGCCCCAGCATTTT. V is TRBV5-1 and J is TRBJ1-5; D is unclear. The CDR3 spans 14 residues. Per germline, CDR1 SGHRS and CDR2 YFSETQ. Trimming removed 4 bases from V and 0 bases from J, with 8 bases in between.

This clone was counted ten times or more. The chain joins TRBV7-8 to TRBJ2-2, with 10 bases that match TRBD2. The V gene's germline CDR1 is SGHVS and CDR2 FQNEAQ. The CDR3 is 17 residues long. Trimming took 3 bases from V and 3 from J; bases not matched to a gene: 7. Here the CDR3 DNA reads TGTGCCAGCAGCTTCGAGGCTAGCGGGAGCTACACCGGGGAGCTGTTTTTT. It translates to CASSFEASGSYTGELFF.

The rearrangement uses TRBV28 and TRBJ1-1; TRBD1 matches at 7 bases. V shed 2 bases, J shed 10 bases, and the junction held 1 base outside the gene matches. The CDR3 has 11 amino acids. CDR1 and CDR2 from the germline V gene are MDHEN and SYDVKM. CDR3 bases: TGTGCCAGCAGTTTAAGGGGGCTAGCTTTCTTT. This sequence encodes CASSLRGLAFF.

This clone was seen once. DNA of the CDR3: TGTGCCAGTACGAAATTAGCGGGGAGCACAGATACGCAGTATTTT. Protein: CASTKLAGSTDTQYF. The rearrangement joins TRBV19 to TRBJ2-3; 8 nucleotides match TRBD2. The CDR3 is 15 amino acids. V lost 7 bases to trimming and J lost 0 bases; unmatched junction nucleotides: 6. Germline loops: CDR1 LNHDA, CDR2 SQIVND (reference sequence).

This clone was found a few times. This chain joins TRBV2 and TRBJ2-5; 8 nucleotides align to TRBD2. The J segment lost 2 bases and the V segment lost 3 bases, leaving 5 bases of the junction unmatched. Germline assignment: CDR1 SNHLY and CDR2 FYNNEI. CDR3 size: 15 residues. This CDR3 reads CASSDVAGNQETQYF. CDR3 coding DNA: TGTGCCAGCAGTGATGTAGCGGGGAATCAAGAGACCCAGTACTTC.

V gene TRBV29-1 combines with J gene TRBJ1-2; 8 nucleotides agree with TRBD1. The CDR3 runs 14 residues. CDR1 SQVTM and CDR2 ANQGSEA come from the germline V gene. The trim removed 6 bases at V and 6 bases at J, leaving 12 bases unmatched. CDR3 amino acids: CSVEDRDLRNGYTF. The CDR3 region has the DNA TGCAGCGTGGAGGACAGGGACTTACGAAATGGCTACACCTTC.

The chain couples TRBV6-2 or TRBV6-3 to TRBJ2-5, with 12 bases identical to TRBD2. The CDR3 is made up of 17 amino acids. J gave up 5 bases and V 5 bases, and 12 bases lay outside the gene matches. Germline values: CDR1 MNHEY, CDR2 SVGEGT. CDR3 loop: CASSAGLAGSHGETQYF. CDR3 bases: TGTGCCAGCAGTGCCGGACTAGCGGGGAGTCATGGGGAGACCCAGTACTTC.

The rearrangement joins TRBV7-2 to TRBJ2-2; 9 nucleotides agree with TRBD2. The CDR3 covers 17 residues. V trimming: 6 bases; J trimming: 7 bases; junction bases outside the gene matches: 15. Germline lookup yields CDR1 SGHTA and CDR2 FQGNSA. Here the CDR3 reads CASRNRRDSGGLGELFF. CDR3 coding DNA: TGTGCCAGCAGAAACCGAAGAGATAGCGGGGGTCTCGGGGAGCTGTTTTTT.

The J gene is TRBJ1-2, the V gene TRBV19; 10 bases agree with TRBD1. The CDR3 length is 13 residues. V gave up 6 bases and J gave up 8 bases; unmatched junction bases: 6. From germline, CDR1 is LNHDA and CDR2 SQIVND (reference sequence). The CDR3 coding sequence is TGTGCCAGTAGCCCCGACAGGGGGCACGGCTACACCTTC. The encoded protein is CASSPDRGHGYTF.

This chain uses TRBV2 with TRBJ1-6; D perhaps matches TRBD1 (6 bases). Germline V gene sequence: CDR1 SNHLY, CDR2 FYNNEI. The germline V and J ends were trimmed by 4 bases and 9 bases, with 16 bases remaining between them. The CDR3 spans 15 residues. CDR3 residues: CASSGPFRGISPLHF. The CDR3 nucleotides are TGTGCCAGCAGTGGTCCCTTCAGGGGAATTTCACCCCTCCACTTT.

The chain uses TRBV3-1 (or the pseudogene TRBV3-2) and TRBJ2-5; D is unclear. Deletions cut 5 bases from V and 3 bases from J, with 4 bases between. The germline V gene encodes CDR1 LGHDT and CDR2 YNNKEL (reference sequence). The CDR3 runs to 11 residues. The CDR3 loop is CASSYKETQYF. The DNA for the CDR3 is TGTGCCAGCAGCTACAAAGAGACCCAGTACTTC.

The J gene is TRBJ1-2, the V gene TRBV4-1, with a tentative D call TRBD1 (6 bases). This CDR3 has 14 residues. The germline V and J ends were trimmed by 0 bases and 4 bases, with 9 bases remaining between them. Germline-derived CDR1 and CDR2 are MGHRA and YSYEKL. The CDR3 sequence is CASSQDGGGYGYTF. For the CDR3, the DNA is TGCGCCAGCAGCCAAGATGGGGGCGGCTATGGCTACACCTTC.

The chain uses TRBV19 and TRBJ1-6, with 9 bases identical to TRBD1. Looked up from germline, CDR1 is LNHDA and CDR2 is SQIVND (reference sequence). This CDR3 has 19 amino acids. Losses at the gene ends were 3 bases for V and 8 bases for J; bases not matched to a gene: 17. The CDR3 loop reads CASSITLGQGIGVDSPLHF. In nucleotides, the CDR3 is TGTGCCAGTAGTATCACCCTGGGACAGGGCATCGGTGTAGATTCACCCCTCCACTTT.

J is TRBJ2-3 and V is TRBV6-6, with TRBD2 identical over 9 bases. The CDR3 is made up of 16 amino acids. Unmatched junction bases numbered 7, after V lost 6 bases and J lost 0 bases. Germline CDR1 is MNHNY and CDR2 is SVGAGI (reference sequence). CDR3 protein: CASRTVAGASTDTQYF. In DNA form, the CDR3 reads TGTGCCAGCAGGACCGTAGCGGGAGCTAGCACAGATACGCAGTATTTT.

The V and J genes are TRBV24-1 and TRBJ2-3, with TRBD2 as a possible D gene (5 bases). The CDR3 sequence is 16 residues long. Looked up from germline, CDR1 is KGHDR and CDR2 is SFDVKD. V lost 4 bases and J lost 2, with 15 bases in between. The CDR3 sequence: CATSDPRLRDTDTQYF. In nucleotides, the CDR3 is TGTGCCACCAGTGACCCACGTTTGAGGGACACAGATACGCAGTATTTT.